The TCR beta chain under discussion was sequenced for a study of CD8 T cells in ankylosing spondylitis. Study-wide findings and caveats: Significant enrichment of disease-linked clones was reportedly seen in matched ankylosing spondylitis synovial fluid. Seven to nine highly homologous variants formed a TCR beta motif that appeared characteristic of ankylosing spondylitis blood. Some of the motif variants had earlier been found in reactive arthritis patients' fluid and blood.

This clonotype was recorded at least ten times. Its cognate antigen is unknown. Molecular-barcoded quantitative 5'-RACE produced these TCR beta libraries. MiXCR, applied by TCRdb to the 5' RACE reads, yields one record per CDR3 protein. Of tens of thousands of distinct CDR3 sequences listed, under 5.5% were seen once; the top ten hold over 2%. Sequencing used blood, either unsorted or a sorted T cell fraction (not recorded which). The origin of this receptor is a male donor with ankylosing spondylitis or in good health (not recorded which).

Here the CDR3 reads CASSSLGIGSPLHF. The CDR3 region has the DNA TGTGCCAGCAGCTCCTTAGGGATAGGTTCACCCCTCCACTTT. The chain employs TRBV6-1 and TRBJ1-6; D ambiguous. CDR1 and CDR2 from the germline V gene are MNHNS and SASEGT. The CDR3 has 14 residues. Trimming took off 6 bases at V and 9 bases at J, with 15 bases between the two ends.